The next 21 T cell receptor beta chains were all read from a single sample in a study of blood T cells in healthy people across ages. A second PCR, run for roughly 7 to 11 cycles, used a sample-barcoded 5' primer plus a J-beta primer mix. TCRdb processed the 5' RACE reads anew with MiXCR; each CDR3 protein has one entry. The sample has about 930,000 distinct CDR3 sequences, roughly 28% seen once. The data also belong to a second study, concerning T cells of mothers and their children.

Input material: blood. The origin of the receptors is a woman aged 35 to 49 in good health.

This clonotype was detected a few times. The genes are TRBV7-9 and TRBJ2-7, with D possibly being TRBD1 or TRBD2 (5 bases each). This CDR3 has 14 amino acids. The germline V and J ends were trimmed by 8 bases and 5 bases, with 19 bases remaining between them. The germline V gene has CDR1 SEHNR and CDR2 FQNEAQ (reference sequence). The CDR3, as DNA: TGTGCCAGCTGCATAAGCGAGAGGGGCCACGAGCAGTACTTC. Translation gives CASCISERGHEQYF.

The chain is built from TRBV27 and TRBJ1-5; D not resolved. V lost 4 bases and J 9 bases, leaving 16 bases between the germline ends. This CDR3 region has 14 residues. Looked up from germline, CDR1 is MNHEY and CDR2 is SMNVEV (reference sequence). CDR3 sequence: CASSSTWASRPQHF. CDR3 coding DNA: TGTGCCAGCAGTTCGACATGGGCTTCGCGGCCCCAGCATTTT.

Comment on this clonotype: A junction end diverges from the germline sequence, so it may reflect a read error. The chain joins TRBV6-1 to TRBJ2-3; perhaps TRBD2 as D (6 bases). This CDR3 comprises 14 residues. Germline V gene lookup returns CDR1 MNHNS and CDR2 SASEGT. In nucleotides, the CDR3 is TGTGCCAGCACTCTGGGGGGAGGCACAGATACGCCGTATTTT. It specifies CASTLGGGTDTPYF.

Worth noting for this clonotype: Being one base from a much bigger clone, this may be a read error. This sequence joins TRBV29-1 and TRBJ2-7; 9 positions match TRBD1. CDR1 and CDR2 (germline): SQVTM, ANQGSEA. The CDR3 has 15 residues. CDR3 protein: CNVLASGDRAYSQYF. CDR3 bases: TGCAACGTTCTTGCGTCAGGGGACAGGGCATATTCGCAGTACTTC.

V and J are TRBV5-1 and TRBJ2-3, with D possibly TRBD1 on 6 matching bases. Per the germline V gene, CDR1 is SGHRS and CDR2 is YFSETQ. V lost 3 bases, J lost 6 bases, and 14 bases lay in between. CDR3 size: 14 residues. CDR3 DNA sequence: TGCGCCAGCAGCTCGGCACCCAGGGGTGATACGCAGTATTTT. Translated: CASSSAPRGDTQYF.

Notes on this clonotype: A much more abundant neighbour one base away suggests this may be a read error. The chain recombines TRBV20-1 with TRBJ1-2; no reliable D call. The CDR3 has 12 residues. CDR1 DFQATT and CDR2 SNEGSKA come from the germline V gene (reference sequence). The CDR3 spells CRASDSRYGYTF. CDR3 DNA: TGCAGGGCTAGTGACTCTCGCTATGGCTACACCTTC.

The rearrangement joins TRBV5-5 to TRBJ1-4, with D unclear. V was cut by 5 bases and J by 8 bases, with 25 bases left in between. In germline, CDR1 is SGHKS, CDR2 YYEKEE (reference sequence). The CDR3 length is 17 residues. CDR3 loop: CASRARESELGSEKLFF. The CDR3 region has the DNA TGTGCCAGCAGGGCACGGGAGAGCGAGCTTGGTTCGGAAAAACTGTTTTTT. The full variable domain, in which reference TRBV5-5 and TRBJ1-4 provide the parts outside the CDR3, is DAGVTQSPTHLIKTRGQQVTLRCSPISGHKSVSWYQQVLGQGPQFIFQYYEKEERGRGNFPDRFSARQFPNYSSELNVNALLLGDSALYLCASRARESELGSEKLFFGSGTQLSVL.

The chain recombines TRBV4-1 with TRBJ2-1; 11 nucleotides line up with TRBD2. With 3 bases clipped from V and 6 bases from J, the junction kept 7 bases outside the gene matches. Germline CDR1 and CDR2: MGHRA and YSYEKL. The CDR3 is made up of 16 amino acids. Here the CDR3 DNA reads TGCGCCAGCAGCCACCTACTAGCGGGGGAATTCAATGAGCAGTTCTTC. It codes for CASSHLLAGEFNEQFF.

This clonotype was seen at least ten times. The genes are TRBV4-1 and TRBJ2-7, with TRBD2 matching over 9 bases. CDR3 length: 16 amino acids. Germline loops: CDR1 MGHRA, CDR2 YSYEKL. V shed 1 base and J 3 bases; nucleotides not matched to a gene: 7. CDR3 region: CASSQGASGTLYEQYF. In nucleotides, the CDR3 is TGCGCCAGCAGCCAAGGGGCTAGCGGGACTCTCTACGAGCAGTACTTC.

This clonotype was picked up one time. The chain carries TRBV2 and TRBJ1-2, with D possibly matching TRBD1 (5 bases). Deletions cut 8 bases from V and 1 base from J, with 11 bases between. Looked up from germline, CDR1 is SNHLY and CDR2 is FYNNEI. The CDR3 loop spans 13 amino acids. The CDR3: CASGSGSNYGYTF. CDR3 nucleotide sequence: TGTGCCAGCGGGTCAGGGAGTAACTATGGCTACACCTTC. Combining the CDR3 with reference TRBV2 and TRBJ1-2 gives the whole variable domain EPEVTQTPSHQVTQMGQEVILRCVPISNHLYFYWYRQILGQKVEFLVSFYNNEISEKSEIFDDQFSVERPDGSNFTLKIRSTKLEDSAMYFCASGSGSNYGYTFGSGTRLTVV.

This clonotype has at least ten counts. The chain combines TRBV5-1 with TRBJ1-2; D possibly corresponds to TRBD1 (6 bases). Per the germline V gene, CDR1 is SGHRS and CDR2 is YFSETQ. Trimming stripped 4 bases from V and 2 bases from J, with 18 bases between. This CDR3 region has 16 residues. The CDR3 DNA sequence: TGCGCCAGCAGCCCTCCTCATCCGGGACACAACTATGGCTACACCTTC. Its translation: CASSPPHPGHNYGYTF.

This clonotype came up many times. The genes are TRBV6-1 and TRBJ2-4; D might be TRBD1 (6 bases). The CDR3 consists of 14 residues. Germline V CDR1 and CDR2: MNHNS, SASEGT. Trimming cost V 6 bases and J 2 bases, with 11 bases left between them. DNA of the CDR3: TGTGCCAGCAGGGTAACAGGGACCAAAAACATTCAGTACTTC. This gives the protein CASRVTGTKNIQYF.

This clonotype was counted between two and nine times. The chain is built from TRBV4-3 and TRBJ1-3, with 10 bases matching TRBD1. Unmatched junction bases numbered 3, after V lost 0 bases and J lost 4 bases. This CDR3 has 16 residues. Germline CDR1 LGHNA, CDR2 YSLEER. The DNA for the CDR3 is TGCGCCAGCAGCCAAGACGACAGGGGGCTAGGAAACACCATATATTTT. Protein: CASSQDDRGLGNTIYF.

This chain uses TRBV6-1 with TRBJ2-7, with 7 bases aligning to TRBD1. Germline V gene lookup returns CDR1 MNHNS and CDR2 SASEGT. Unmatched junction bases numbered 10, after V lost 5 bases and J lost 0 bases. There are 16 residues in the CDR3. In DNA form, the CDR3 reads TGTGCCAGCAGTCTCCCGACAGGGAAGAGCTCCTACGAGCAGTACTTC. Residues: CASSLPTGKSSYEQYF.

There are many counts of this clonotype. The chain has TRBV11-2 and TRBJ2-1, with no clear D. Trimming took 6 bases from V and 8 from J, leaving 23 bases between them. This CDR3 has 16 residues. CDR1 and CDR2 (germline): SGHAT, FQNNGV. The CDR3 DNA reads as TGTGCCAGCAGTTTGGGCAGCATTCATTCGCGCGATGAGCAGTTCTTC. This encodes CASSLGSIHSRDEQFF.

The CDR3 is CASSREGGWDEQYF. The CDR3 DNA reads TGTGCCAGCAGCCGCGAAGGGGGGTGGGACGAGCAGTACTTC. This chain joins TRBV28 and TRBJ2-4; D may correspond to TRBD1 or TRBD2 (6 bases each). The end of the DNA aligns better with TRBJ2-7, so the J call may be wrong. CDR1 is MDHEN and CDR2 is SYDVKM in the germline V gene. The CDR3 runs 14 residues.

The chain links TRBV18 to TRBJ2-1; 7 bases are shared with TRBD1. The CDR3 extends over 19 amino acids. V trimming: 3 bases; J trimming: 0 bases; junction bases outside the gene matches: 14. Germline V CDR1 and CDR2: KGHSH, LQKENI. The DNA of the CDR3 is TGTGCCAGCTCACCGGACAGGCCGAGCCTAATAAGCTCCTACAATGAGCAGTTCTTC. This codes for CASSPDRPSLISSYNEQFF.

This clonotype was picked up a small number of times. The chain uses TRBV5-6 and TRBJ2-1; 7 positions match TRBD1. V was pared by 0 bases and J by 9 bases, with 6 bases of the junction left unmatched. The CDR3 has 14 amino acids. Germline CDR1 is SGHDT and CDR2 is YYEEEE. The CDR3 loop reads CASSLDPQGFEQFF. The CDR3 DNA is TGTGCCAGCAGCTTGGATCCACAGGGGTTTGAGCAGTTCTTC.

The sample holds many counts of this clonotype. V gene TRBV5-1 combines with J gene TRBJ1-2; 8 bases agree with TRBD1. The CDR3 consists of 15 residues. Germline V CDR1 and CDR2: SGHRS, YFSETQ. The junction had 5 bases not matched to a gene; V was cut back by 4 bases and J by 0 bases. Here the CDR3 reads CASSHRTGSNYGYTF. DNA of the CDR3: TGCGCCAGCAGCCATCGGACAGGGTCTAACTATGGCTACACCTTC. The whole variable domain, remainder taken from reference TRBV5-1 and TRBJ1-2, is KAGVTQTPRYLIKTRGQQVTLSCSPISGHRSVSWYQQTPGQGLQFLFEYFSETQRNKGNFPGRFSGRQFSNSRSEMNVSTLELGDSALYLCASSHRTGSNYGYTFGSGTRLTVV.

This clonotype turned up a few times. V gene TRBV6-1 combines with J gene TRBJ2-7, with D unclear. Trimming took 8 bases from V and 3 from J, leaving 8 bases between them. Germline loops: CDR1 MNHNS, CDR2 SASEGT. CDR3 length equals 11 residues. DNA for the CDR3: TGTGCCAGCGAGTCCCTCTACGAGCAGTACTTC. This sequence encodes CASESLYEQYF.

This clonotype appeared many times. J is TRBJ2-5 and V is TRBV12-3 or TRBV12-4; the D is unclear. The CDR3 consists of 13 residues. V was clipped by 5 bases and J by 1 base, with 8 bases between them. The CDR3 loop reads CASSRHPQETQYF. As DNA, the CDR3 is TGTGCCAGCAGTCGGCACCCCCAAGAGACCCAGTACTTC.